The 3 T cell receptor beta chains in this list originate from one sample, sequenced in a study of tumor-infiltrating lymphocytes in primary liver carcinoma. It was from around 20-30 mg of unsorted bulk tissue that RNA and DNA were co-extracted. Priming with a constant-region primer yielded TCR beta cDNA from roughly 490 ng total RNA. Three-round nested multiplex PCR performed with slightly modified ARM-PCR produced the TCR beta libraries. The two initial PCR rounds, nine to eleven cycles each, used TRBV1-TRBV30 forward and C-beta reverse primers. TCRdb itself ran the multiplex PCR reads through MiXCR, one entry per CDR3 protein. In the table there are 55,000 or so distinct CDR3 sequences, approximately 70% of which are singletons. Sequenced input: liver tumor tissue from sampling region 2. Subset of the sample: tumor region T2, inferior pole. All receptors derive from a middle-aged man with primary liver carcinoma and hepatitis B virus infection.

As concerns this clonotype: Mismatch with germline at one junction end may stem from a read error. The genes are TRBV6-5 and TRBJ2-2; TRBD2 is a possible D gene (5 bases). The CDR3 totals 15 residues. Germline V CDR1 and CDR2: MNHEY, SVGAGI. Written as DNA, the CDR3 is TGTGCCAGCAGTCCAATTTCCACAGACACCGGGGAGCTGGTTTTT. Translated, it gives CASSPISTDTGELVF.

This clonotype was observed once. This likely comes from a read error, as the CDR3 has no conserved phenylalanine or tryptophan at its end. The chain couples TRBV11-2 to TRBJ2-5; 9 positions match TRBD1. This CDR3 has 16 residues. The germline gives CDR1 SGHAT, CDR2 FQNNGV. CDR3 region: CASSLTTGGSGETQYL. Written as DNA, the CDR3 is TGCGCCAGCAGCTTAACAACAGGGGGCTCGGGGGAGACCCAGTACCTC.

For this clonotype: This sequence may be a read error, since a much larger clone differs from it by one base. V gene TRBV12-3 or TRBV12-4 combines with J gene TRBJ1-5, with TRBD1 as a possible D gene (5 bases). The CDR3 sequence is 15 residues long. The DNA of the CDR3 is TGTGCCAGCACGCGGGGCACCGCAATAAATCAGCCCCATCATTTT. Translated, it gives CASTRGTAINQPHHF.